This T cell receptor beta chain was sequenced for a study of blood T cell repertoires in COVID-19. Looking at the study overall: Material from acute and convalescent COVID-19 was sourced from the United States, Italy and Spain. PBMCs, B-cell-depleted T cells, or T cells provided the cDNA or gDNA that made up the material.

The J segment lost 4 bases and the V segment lost 3 bases, leaving 6 bases of the junction unmatched. In germline, CDR1 is LNHDA, CDR2 SQIVND (reference sequence). The CDR3 is 15 amino acids. Original data processing: For nucleated cells, counts were estimated from reference gene primer amplification. Sequenced by immunoSEQ multiplex PCR; TCRdb stores in-frame clones only, minus some. V and J calls and clone size come straight from that table; D and trimming were deduced from the DNA. This sample has approximately 250,000 clones, with 86% found just once. The V gene is TRBV19, the J gene TRBJ2-3; 8 positions match TRBD1. The sample consisted of peripheral blood. This TCR derives from a man aged 25 to 40 with active or convalescent COVID-19. The CDR3 region is CASSMRADRADTQYF. In DNA, the CDR3 is TGTGCCAGTAGTATGAGGGCGGACAGGGCAGATACGCAGTATTTT.